The 27 T cell receptor beta chains presented below share a single source sample, sequenced in a study of blood T cell repertoires in COVID-19. Measured with immunoSEQ multiplex PCR; TCRdb has only the in-frame clones, and not every one. The data show around 230,000 clones, approximately 85% seen once. The material sequenced was peripheral blood. The receptors come from a man aged 50 to 60 with COVID-19, enrolled during active disease.

The rearrangement uses TRBV6-5 and TRBJ2-2, with TRBD1 identical over 8 bases. Germline lookup yields CDR1 MNHEY and CDR2 SVGAGI. Trimming removed 6 bases from V and 4 bases from J; junction bases left unmatched: 7. This CDR3 region has 15 residues. The CDR3 DNA reads TGTGCCAGCAGCCCGGACAGGGAAGGCACCGGGGAGCTGTTTTTT. This gives the protein CASSPDREGTGELFF.

The rearrangement uses TRBV15 and TRBJ2-7, with D unresolved. This CDR3 contains 14 residues. Germline assignment: CDR1 LNHNV and CDR2 YYDKDF (reference sequence). Trimming left V 0 bases short and J 1 base short, with 7 bases between. The CDR3 reads CATSRELQSYEQYF. In nucleotides, the CDR3 is TGTGCCACCAGCAGAGAGTTGCAGTCCTACGAGCAGTACTTC.

The V and J genes are TRBV2 and TRBJ1-4; tentatively, D is TRBD1 (6 bases). The CDR3 has 15 amino acids. Per the germline V gene, CDR1 is SNHLY and CDR2 is FYNNEI. Between the trimmed V and J ends, which lost 6 bases and 7 bases, there was a span of 18 bases. The DNA for the CDR3 is TGTGCCAGCAGCCCGACGACAGGCTTAGGTGAAAAACTGTTTTTT. Amino acid sequence: CASSPTTGLGEKLFF.

The chain joins TRBV7-3 to TRBJ2-3; TRBD2 matches 12 bases. Germline CDR1 SGHTA, CDR2 FQGTGA. With 5 bases clipped from V and 3 bases from J, the junction kept 6 bases outside the gene matches. This CDR3 is built from 16 residues. CDR3 region: CASSLGLAGPTDTQYF. CDR3 sequence (DNA): TGTGCCAGCAGCCTAGGACTAGCGGGGCCAACAGATACGCAGTATTTT. Combining the CDR3 with reference TRBV7-3 and TRBJ2-3 gives the whole variable domain GAGVSQTPSNKVTEKGKYVELRCDPISGHTALYWYRQSLGQGPEFLIYFQGTGAADDSGLPNDRFFAVRPEGSVSTLKIQRTERGDSAVYLCASSLGLAGPTDTQYFGPGTRLTVL.

CDR3 residues: CASSTDRGTGGYTF. Here the CDR3 DNA reads TGTGCCAGCAGTACCGACAGGGGTACGGGGGGCTACACCTTC. The V and J genes are TRBV27 and TRBJ1-2, with 8 positions matching TRBD1. The CDR3 contains 14 residues. V lost 5 bases and J lost 8; bases outside the gene matches: 10. Germline CDR1 and CDR2: MNHEY and SMNVEV (reference sequence).

The chain links TRBV6-4 to TRBJ1-2, with 7 bases that match TRBD1. CDR3 size: 16 residues. CDR1 and CDR2 (germline): MRHNA, SNTAGT. V shed 6 bases, J shed 6 bases, and the junction held 16 bases outside the gene matches. In DNA form, the CDR3 reads TGTGCCAGCAGCCCCCCCCGACAGGGTATGAAGGATGGCTACACCTTC. It yields the protein CASSPPRQGMKDGYTF.

J is TRBJ1-1 and V is TRBV28; D not certain. The CDR3 sequence is 15 residues long. Germline V gene sequence: CDR1 MDHEN, CDR2 SYDVKM. The V gene lost 5 bases and the J gene lost 2 bases, with 15 bases spanning the gap. The CDR3 protein is CASSAHGEGNTEAFF. CDR3 sequence (DNA): TGTGCCAGCAGTGCCCACGGGGAGGGAAACACTGAAGCTTTCTTT.

There are a few counts of this clone. The gene calls are TRBV4-1 and TRBJ1-5, with no clear D. The CDR3 spans 13 residues. Germline values: CDR1 MGHRA, CDR2 YSYEKL. Between the trimmed V and J ends, which lost 4 bases and 5 bases, there was a span of 9 bases. The CDR3: CASSLERDQPQHF. CDR3 bases: TGCGCCAGCAGCCTAGAACGGGATCAGCCCCAGCATTTT.

V and J are TRBV2 and TRBJ1-5; 7 bases match TRBD1. With 5 bases clipped from V and 2 bases from J, the junction kept 6 bases outside the gene matches. Germline lookup yields CDR1 SNHLY and CDR2 FYNNEI. The CDR3 has 15 amino acids. CDR3 in DNA: TGTGCCAGCAGTTCGGACAGGTTAGGCAATCAGCCCCAGCATTTT. As protein: CASSSDRLGNQPQHF. Based on the CDR3 plus reference TRBV2 and TRBJ1-5, the full variable domain is EPEVTQTPSHQVTQMGQEVILRCVPISNHLYFYWYRQILGQKVEFLVSFYNNEISEKSEIFDDQFSVERPDGSNFTLKIRSTKLEDSAMYFCASSSDRLGNQPQHFGDGTRLSIL.

This clone was counted only a few times. This CDR3 reads CASNGQAYTDTQYF. CDR3 nucleotides: TGTGCCAGCAACGGACAGGCTTACACAGATACGCAGTATTTT. The J gene is TRBJ2-3, the V gene TRBV2; 7 nucleotides align to TRBD1. The CDR3 consists of 14 residues. V shed 7 bases and J 2 bases; nucleotides not matched to a gene: 6. Per the germline V gene, CDR1 is SNHLY and CDR2 is FYNNEI.

There are a few counts of this clone. The genes are TRBV27 and TRBJ2-1, with TRBD2 identical over 16 bases. V lost 5 bases to trimming and J lost 9 bases; unmatched junction nucleotides: 10. Germline V gene lookup returns CDR1 MNHEY and CDR2 SMNVEV (reference sequence). The CDR3 spans 17 residues. In DNA, the CDR3 is TGTGCCAGCAGTACCTCGGGACTAGCGGGGGGGCCGGGTGAGCAGTTCTTC. Encoded protein: CASSTSGLAGGPGEQFF.

This chain joins TRBV14 and TRBJ1-6, with 7 positions matching TRBD1. Germline V lookup: CDR1 SGHDN, CDR2 FVKESK. J lost 6 bases, V lost 2 bases, and 4 bases had no gene match. The CDR3 extends over 15 amino acids. Here the CDR3 DNA reads TGTGCCAGCAGCCAATCGACAGGGAGTAATTCACCCCTCCACTTT. As protein: CASSQSTGSNSPLHF. Filled out from reference TRBV14 and TRBJ1-6, the complete variable domain reads EAGVTQFPSHSVIEKGQTVTLRCDPISGHDNLYWYRRVMGKEIKFLLHFVKESKQDESGMPNNRFLAERTGGTYSTLKVQPAELEDSGVYFCASSQSTGSNSPLHFGNGTRLTVT.

The rearrangement uses TRBV5-8 and TRBJ1-5, with TRBD1 matching 8 bases. V shed 0 bases and J 3 bases; nucleotides not matched to a gene: 5. The CDR3 extends over 16 amino acids. Germline CDR1 SGHTS, CDR2 YDEGEE. The CDR3 DNA is TGTGCCAGCAGCTTGGGGACAGGGATCGACAATCAGCCCCAGCATTTT. It yields the protein CASSLGTGIDNQPQHF.

V is TRBV30 and J is TRBJ1-2; 8 bases agree with TRBD1. Germline trimming cut 3 bases from V and 8 bases from J; bases unmatched to any gene: 8. In germline, CDR1 is GTSNPN, CDR2 SVGIG (reference sequence). The CDR3 length is 13 residues. The CDR3 loop reads CAWRVQGAWGYTF. CDR3 coding DNA: TGTGCCTGGAGGGTTCAGGGGGCTTGGGGCTACACCTTC.

The chain joins TRBV14 to TRBJ2-5, with 9 bases aligning to TRBD1. The CDR3 runs 15 residues. Trimming took 6 bases from V and 5 from J; bases not matched to a gene: 10. Germline lookup yields CDR1 SGHDN and CDR2 FVKESK. The DNA for the CDR3 is TGTGCCAGCAGTCCGACAGGGGGACAACACGAGACCCAGTACTTC. It yields the protein CASSPTGGQHETQYF.

This clone was observed a single time. CDR3 sequence: CASSHRDYGESGYTF. In nucleotides, the CDR3 is TGCGCCAGCAGCCATAGGGACTATGGCGAATCTGGCTACACCTTC. V gene TRBV4-3 combines with J gene TRBJ1-2, with D possibly TRBD1 on 5 matching bases. V lost 3 bases, J lost 7 bases, and 18 bases lay in between. The CDR3 is 15 residues long. CDR1 and CDR2 (germline): LGHNA, YSLEER.

The rearrangement links TRBV4-2 to TRBJ1-2; D remains unclear. The CDR3 has 18 residues. V shed 0 bases and J shed 5 bases, with 22 bases lying between them. Germline V lookup: CDR1 LGHNA, CDR2 YNFKEQ. For the CDR3, the DNA is TGTGCCAGCAGCCAAGATCTAGGTTGGGGAGGCGGGATATATGGCTACACCTTC. Protein: CASSQDLGWGGGIYGYTF.

The chain recombines TRBV30 with TRBJ2-3; D unresolved. Between the trimmed V and J ends, which lost 7 bases and 5 bases, there was a span of 16 bases. Germline V gene lookup returns CDR1 GTSNPN and CDR2 SVGIG (reference sequence). This CDR3 has 13 residues. CDR3 loop: CAYSRSVRDTQYF. The CDR3 coding sequence is TGTGCCTATAGCCGGTCCGTGAGAGATACGCAGTATTTT.

The V call is TRBV4-2, the J call TRBJ2-1; 7 bases align to TRBD2. CDR3 length equals 15 residues. Germline V gives CDR1 LGHNA, CDR2 YNFKEQ. The ends lost 5 bases at V and 7 bases at J; junction bases unmatched: 11. The CDR3 sequence: CASSGAGDFKNEQFF. DNA of the CDR3: TGTGCCAGCAGCGGTGCGGGGGATTTCAAAAATGAGCAGTTCTTC.

This sequence joins TRBV5-4 and TRBJ2-5, with D uncertain. The CDR3 is made up of 15 amino acids. In germline, CDR1 is SGHNT, CDR2 YYREEE (reference sequence). V lost 4 bases to trimming and J lost 4 bases, with 17 bases between them. The CDR3 loop is CASSRGSSGGETQYF. The CDR3 nucleotides read TGTGCCAGCAGCCGAGGTTCTAGTGGCGGAGAGACCCAGTACTTC.

The chain joins TRBV30 to TRBJ1-2; TRBD1 matches at 7 bases. The CDR3 spans 13 residues. Germline-derived CDR1 and CDR2 are GTSNPN and SVGIG (reference sequence). Unmatched junction bases numbered 7, after V lost 5 bases and J lost 4 bases. Here the CDR3 reads CAWGRDRPYGYTF. The DNA for the CDR3 is TGTGCCTGGGGCCGGGACAGACCCTATGGCTACACCTTC. Full variable domain (rest looked up from reference TRBV30 and TRBJ1-2): SQTIHQWPATLVQPVGSPLSLECTVEGTSNPNLYWYRQAAGRGLQLLFYSVGIGQISSEVPQNLSASRPQDRQFILSSKKLLLSDSGFYLCAWGRDRPYGYTFGSGTRLTVV.

The rearrangement links TRBV2 to TRBJ2-1; D gene unclear. The CDR3 runs 14 residues. V was cut by 0 bases and J by 6 bases, with 9 bases left in between. The germline gives CDR1 SNHLY, CDR2 FYNNEI. The CDR3: CASSEAVSFNEQFF. For the CDR3, the DNA is TGTGCCAGCAGTGAAGCGGTTAGCTTCAATGAGCAGTTCTTC. The full variable domain, completed using reference TRBV2 and TRBJ2-1, is EPEVTQTPSHQVTQMGQEVILRCVPISNHLYFYWYRQILGQKVEFLVSFYNNEISEKSEIFDDQFSVERPDGSNFTLKIRSTKLEDSAMYFCASSEAVSFNEQFFGPGTRLTVL.

The chain recombines TRBV7-9 with TRBJ2-5, with 8 bases identical to TRBD1. The ends lost 5 bases at V and 1 base at J; junction bases unmatched: 3. This CDR3 contains 14 residues. CDR1 and CDR2 from the germline V gene are SEHNR and FQNEAQ (reference sequence). CDR3 protein: CASSDTGGQETQYF. The CDR3 DNA reads TGTGCCAGCAGCGATACAGGGGGCCAAGAGACCCAGTACTTC.

The chain joins TRBV6-2 or TRBV6-3 to TRBJ1-6, with D possibly TRBD1 on 5 matching bases. Trimming pared 2 bases from V and 6 bases from J, leaving 11 bases between. The CDR3 has 15 residues. The germline CDR1 and CDR2 sequences are MNHEY and SVGEGT. DNA of the CDR3: TGTGCCAGCAGTTACCCGACAGAGATTAATTCACCCCTCCACTTT. Protein sequence: CASSYPTEINSPLHF.

The J gene is TRBJ1-1, the V gene TRBV28; tentatively, D is TRBD1 (6 bases). CDR1 and CDR2 from the germline V gene are MDHEN and SYDVKM. The CDR3 runs 14 residues. The V end lost 5 bases, the J end lost 4 bases, and 14 bases lay between the germline ends. This chain's CDR3 is CASSIQGRVTEAFF. The DNA for the CDR3 is TGTGCCAGCAGTATACAGGGTAGGGTCACTGAAGCTTTCTTT.

Only a few counts were recorded for this clone. This chain uses TRBV2 with TRBJ2-7; no clear D. The CDR3 is made up of 13 amino acids. Between the trimmed V and J ends, which lost 5 bases and 4 bases, there was a span of 12 bases. Germline values: CDR1 SNHLY, CDR2 FYNNEI. The CDR3 sequence is CASSTSNMYEQYF. In DNA, the CDR3 is TGTGCCAGCAGTACCAGTAATATGTACGAGCAGTACTTC.

This clone occurred a few times. This chain uses TRBV5-1 with TRBJ2-2, with 9 bases matching TRBD1. The CDR3 runs to 17 residues. The germline V gene has CDR1 SGHRS and CDR2 YFSETQ. V trimming: 0 bases; J trimming: 5 bases; junction bases outside the gene matches: 8. This CDR3 is CASSLEISGQGTGELFF. The CDR3 DNA reads as TGCGCCAGCAGCTTGGAAATAAGTGGACAGGGGACCGGGGAGCTGTTTTTT.